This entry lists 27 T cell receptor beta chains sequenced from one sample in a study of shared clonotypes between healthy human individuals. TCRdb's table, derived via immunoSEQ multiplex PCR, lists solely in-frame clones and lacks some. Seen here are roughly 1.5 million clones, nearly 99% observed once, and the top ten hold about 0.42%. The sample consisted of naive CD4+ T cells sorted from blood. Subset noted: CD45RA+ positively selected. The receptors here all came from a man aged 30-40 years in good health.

The CDR3 loop is CASSLGRQNTEAFF. The CDR3 DNA sequence: TGTGCCAGCAGCTTGGGCAGGCAGAACACTGAAGCTTTCTTT. The J gene is TRBJ1-1, the V gene TRBV7-2; unclear D gene. CDR1 and CDR2 (germline): SGHTA, FQGNSA. This CDR3 comprises 14 residues. The V end was cut by 3 bases, the J end by 1 base, with 9 bases between.

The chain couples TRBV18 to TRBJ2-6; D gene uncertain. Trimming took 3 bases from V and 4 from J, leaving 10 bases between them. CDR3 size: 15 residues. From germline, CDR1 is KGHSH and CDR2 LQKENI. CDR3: CASSPLSPGANVLTF. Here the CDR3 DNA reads TGTGCCAGCTCACCTCTCTCGCCAGGGGCCAACGTCCTGACTTTC.

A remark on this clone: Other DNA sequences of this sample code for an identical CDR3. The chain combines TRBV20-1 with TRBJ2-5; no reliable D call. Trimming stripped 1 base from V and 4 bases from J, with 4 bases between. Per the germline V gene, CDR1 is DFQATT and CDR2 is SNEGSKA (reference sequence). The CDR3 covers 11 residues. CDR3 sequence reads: CSARVVETQYF. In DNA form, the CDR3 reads TGCAGTGCTAGAGTGGTAGAGACCCAGTACTTC.

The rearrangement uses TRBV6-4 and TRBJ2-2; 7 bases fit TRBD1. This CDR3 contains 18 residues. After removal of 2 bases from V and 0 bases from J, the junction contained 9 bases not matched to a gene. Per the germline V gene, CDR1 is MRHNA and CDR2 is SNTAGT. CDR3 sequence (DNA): TGTGCCAGCAGTGACGGGCAGGGGGTATTCTCGAACACCGGGGAGCTGTTTTTT. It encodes CASSDGQGVFSNTGELFF.

The CDR3 reads CASSYSSRGSDNEQFF. CDR3 in DNA: TGTGCCAGCAGTTACTCGAGCAGGGGGTCGGACAATGAGCAGTTCTTC. The chain couples TRBV6-6 to TRBJ2-1; 7 positions agree with TRBD1. Germline CDR1 reads MNHNY; CDR2 reads SVGAGI (reference sequence). V lost 0 bases, J lost 5 bases, and 7 bases stayed unmatched. The length of the CDR3 is 16 residues.

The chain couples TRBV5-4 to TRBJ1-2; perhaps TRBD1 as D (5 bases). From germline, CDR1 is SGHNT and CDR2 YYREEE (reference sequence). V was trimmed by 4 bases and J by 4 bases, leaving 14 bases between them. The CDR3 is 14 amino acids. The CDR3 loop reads CASSETGFGYGYTF. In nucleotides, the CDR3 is TGTGCCAGCAGCGAAACAGGTTTCGGCTATGGCTACACCTTC.

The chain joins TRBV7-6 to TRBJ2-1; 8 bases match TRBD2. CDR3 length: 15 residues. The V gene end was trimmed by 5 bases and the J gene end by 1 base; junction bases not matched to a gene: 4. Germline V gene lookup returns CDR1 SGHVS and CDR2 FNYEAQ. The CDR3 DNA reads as TGTGCCAGCAGCGATAGCGGGGCTTCCTACAATGAGCAGTTCTTC. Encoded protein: CASSDSGASYNEQFF.

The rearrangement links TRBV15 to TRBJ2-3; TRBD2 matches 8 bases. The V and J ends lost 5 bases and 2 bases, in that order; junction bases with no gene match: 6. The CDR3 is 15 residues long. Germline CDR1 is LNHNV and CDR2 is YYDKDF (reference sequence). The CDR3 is CATSPTSGYTDTQYF. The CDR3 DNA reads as TGTGCCACCAGCCCTACTAGCGGTTACACAGATACGCAGTATTTT.

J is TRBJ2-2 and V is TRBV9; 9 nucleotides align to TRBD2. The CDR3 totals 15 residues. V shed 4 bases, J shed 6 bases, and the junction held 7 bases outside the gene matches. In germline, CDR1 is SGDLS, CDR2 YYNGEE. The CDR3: CASSHGTSLAGELFF. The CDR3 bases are TGTGCCAGCAGCCACGGGACTAGCCTCGCCGGGGAGCTGTTTTTT.

The CDR3 is CASSSGLAPSYEQYF. The CDR3 DNA reads as TGTGCCAGCAGCTCGGGACTAGCGCCTTCCTACGAGCAGTACTTC. V gene TRBV11-2 combines with J gene TRBJ2-7, with 10 bases matching TRBD2. The CDR3 is 15 amino acids. With 4 bases clipped from V and 1 base from J, the junction kept 4 bases outside the gene matches. Germline CDR1 reads SGHAT; CDR2 reads FQNNGV.

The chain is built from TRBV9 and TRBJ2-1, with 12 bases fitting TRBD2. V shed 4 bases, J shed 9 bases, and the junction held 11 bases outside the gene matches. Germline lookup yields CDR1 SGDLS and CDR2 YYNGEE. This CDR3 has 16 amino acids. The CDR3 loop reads CASSLSGTSGYGEQFF. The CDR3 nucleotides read TGTGCCAGCAGCCTCTCCGGGACTAGCGGGTATGGTGAGCAGTTCTTC.

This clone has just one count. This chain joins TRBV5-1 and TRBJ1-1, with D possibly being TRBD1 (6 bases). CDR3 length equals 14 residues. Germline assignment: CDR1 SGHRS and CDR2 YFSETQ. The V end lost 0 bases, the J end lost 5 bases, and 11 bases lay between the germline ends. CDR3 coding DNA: TGCGCCAGCAGCTTGGACCAGAGGGGGACTGAAGCTTTCTTT. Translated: CASSLDQRGTEAFF.

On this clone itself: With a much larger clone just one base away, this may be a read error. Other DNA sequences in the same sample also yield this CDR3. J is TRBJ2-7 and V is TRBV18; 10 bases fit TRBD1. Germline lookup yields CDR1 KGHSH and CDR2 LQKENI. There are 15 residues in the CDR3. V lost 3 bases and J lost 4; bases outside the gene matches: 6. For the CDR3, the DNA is TGTGCCAGCTCACCCTCGGGACAGGGGTTTTACGAGCAGTACTTC. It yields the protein CASSPSGQGFYEQYF.

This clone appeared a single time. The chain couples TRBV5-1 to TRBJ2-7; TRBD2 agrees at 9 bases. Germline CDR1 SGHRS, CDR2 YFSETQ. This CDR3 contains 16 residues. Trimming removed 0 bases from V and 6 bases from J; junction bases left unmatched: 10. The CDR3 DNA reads TGCGCCAGCAGCTTGGCCAGGTCTAGCGGGGTCCGCGAGCAGTACTTC. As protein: CASSLARSSGVREQYF.

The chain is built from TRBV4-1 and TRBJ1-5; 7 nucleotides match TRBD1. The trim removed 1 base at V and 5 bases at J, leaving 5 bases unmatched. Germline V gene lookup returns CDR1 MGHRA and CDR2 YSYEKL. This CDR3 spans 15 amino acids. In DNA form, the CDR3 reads TGCGCCAGCAGCCAAGCCGACAGGGTATATCAGCCCCAGCATTTT. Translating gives CASSQADRVYQPQHF.

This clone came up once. The DNA for the CDR3 is TGTGCCAGCTCACCCCAGGAGCTAGCCAAAAACATTCAGTACTTC. It encodes CASSPQELAKNIQYF. The J gene is TRBJ2-4, the V gene TRBV18; D uncertain. CDR1 and CDR2 from the germline V gene are KGHSH and LQKENI. The length of the CDR3 is 15 residues. V was cut by 3 bases and J by 0 bases, with 9 bases left in between.

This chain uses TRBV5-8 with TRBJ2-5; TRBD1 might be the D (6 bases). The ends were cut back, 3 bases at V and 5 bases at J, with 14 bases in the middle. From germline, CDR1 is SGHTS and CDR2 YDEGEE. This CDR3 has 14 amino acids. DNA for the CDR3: TGTGCCAGCAGCTCCCGACCGAGGGGGGAGACCCAGTACTTC. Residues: CASSSRPRGETQYF.

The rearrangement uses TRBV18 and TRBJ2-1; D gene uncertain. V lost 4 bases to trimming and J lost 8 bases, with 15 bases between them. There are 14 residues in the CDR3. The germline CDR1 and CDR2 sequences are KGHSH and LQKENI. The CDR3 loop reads CASSLRIPGDEQFF. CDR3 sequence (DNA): TGTGCCAGCTCACTGAGGATCCCAGGCGATGAGCAGTTCTTC.

CDR3 region: CASSFLASGSVYTQYF. The CDR3 coding sequence is TGTGCCAGCAGTTTTCTGGCTAGCGGGAGTGTTTATACGCAGTATTTT. The rearrangement joins TRBV28 to TRBJ2-3; 10 nucleotides line up with TRBD2. In germline, CDR1 is MDHEN, CDR2 SYDVKM. The CDR3 totals 16 residues. V lost 3 bases, J lost 7 bases, and 10 bases stayed unmatched.

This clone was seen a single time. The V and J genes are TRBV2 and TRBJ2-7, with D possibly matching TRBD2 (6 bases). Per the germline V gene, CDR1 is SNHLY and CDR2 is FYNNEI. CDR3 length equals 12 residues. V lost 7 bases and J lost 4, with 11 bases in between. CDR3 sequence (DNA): TGTGCCAGCACCCGGGAGTGGTACGAGCAGTACTTC. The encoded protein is CASTREWYEQYF.

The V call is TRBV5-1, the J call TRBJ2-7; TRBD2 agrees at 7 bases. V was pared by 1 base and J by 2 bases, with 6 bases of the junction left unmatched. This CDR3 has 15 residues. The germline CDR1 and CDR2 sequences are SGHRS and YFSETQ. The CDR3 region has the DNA TGCGCCAGCAGCTTGAGCGGGGCCCCAACCTACGAGCAGTACTTC. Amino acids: CASSLSGAPTYEQYF.

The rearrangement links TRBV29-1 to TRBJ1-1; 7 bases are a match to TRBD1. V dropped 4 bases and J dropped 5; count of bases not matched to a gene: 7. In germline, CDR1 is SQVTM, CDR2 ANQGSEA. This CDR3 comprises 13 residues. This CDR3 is CSVAAGGGTEAFF. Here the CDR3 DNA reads TGCAGCGTTGCGGCAGGGGGGGGTACTGAAGCTTTCTTT.

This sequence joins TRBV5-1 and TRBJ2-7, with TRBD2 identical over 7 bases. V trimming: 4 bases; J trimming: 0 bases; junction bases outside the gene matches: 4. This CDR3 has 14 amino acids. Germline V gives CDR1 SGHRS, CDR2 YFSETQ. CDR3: CASSPTSHSYEQYF. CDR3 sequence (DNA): TGCGCCAGCAGCCCGACTAGCCACTCCTACGAGCAGTACTTC.

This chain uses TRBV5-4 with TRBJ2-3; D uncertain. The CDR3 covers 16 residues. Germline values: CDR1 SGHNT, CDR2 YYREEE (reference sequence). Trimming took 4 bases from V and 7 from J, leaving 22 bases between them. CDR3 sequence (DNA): TGTGCCAGCAGCCCCACGGGTAGTTTTCCGCATAATACGCAGTATTTT. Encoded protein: CASSPTGSFPHNTQYF.

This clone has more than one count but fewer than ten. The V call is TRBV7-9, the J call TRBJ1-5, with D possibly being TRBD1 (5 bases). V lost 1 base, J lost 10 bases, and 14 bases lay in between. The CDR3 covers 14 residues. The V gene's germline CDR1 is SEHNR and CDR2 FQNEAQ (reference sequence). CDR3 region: CASSLGTRGVPQHF. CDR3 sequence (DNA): TGTGCCAGCAGCTTAGGTACCCGAGGGGTTCCCCAGCATTTT.

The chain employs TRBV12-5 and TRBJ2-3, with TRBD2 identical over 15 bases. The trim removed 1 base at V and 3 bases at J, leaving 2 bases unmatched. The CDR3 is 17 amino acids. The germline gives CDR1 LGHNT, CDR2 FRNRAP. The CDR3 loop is CASGLGGLAGGTDTQYF. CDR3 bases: TGTGCTAGTGGTTTGGGCGGACTAGCGGGAGGGACAGATACGCAGTATTTT.

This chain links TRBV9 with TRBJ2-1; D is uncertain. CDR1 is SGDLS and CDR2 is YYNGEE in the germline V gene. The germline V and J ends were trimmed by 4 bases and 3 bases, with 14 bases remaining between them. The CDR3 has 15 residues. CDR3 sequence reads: CASSPTRASYNEQFF. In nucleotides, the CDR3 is TGTGCCAGCAGCCCGACACGAGCGAGCTACAATGAGCAGTTCTTC.